This T cell receptor beta chain was observed in a study of T cells expressing NK-cell markers. TCRdb reprocessed the 5' RACE reads and reports one entry per CDR3 protein, with no DNA. The repertoire table contains about 460,000 distinct CDR3 sequences. The CDR3 loop spans 12 amino acids. The clonotype was recovered from a woman in her forties or fifties in good health. The sample consisted of blood T cells: a sorted CD56 or NKG2C T cell subset, CD4+ or CD8+ T cells, or bulk PBMC T cells (not recorded which). The J gene is TRBJ2-7, the V gene TRBV12-3 or TRBV12-4; without DNA, the TCRdb call of TRBD1 cannot be checked. The CDR3 here is CASTPGVHEQYF.